This record concerns one T cell receptor (beta chain) sequence. Other DNA sequences of this sample code for an identical CDR3. The participants were between roughly 18 and 89 years old and came from about two dozen US areas. Donors in Cohort 3 who had recovered were those with two negative PCRs, healthcare professional clearance, or resolution of their symptoms. This record comes from a study of blood T cell repertoires in COVID-19. Study as a whole: T cells, B-cell-depleted T cells, or PBMCs provided the cDNA or gDNA that served as material.

Measured with immunoSEQ multiplex PCR; TCRdb has only the in-frame clones, and not every one. Of some 310,000 clones in the sample, roughly 86% were seen once. The sequencing input was PBMCs or T cells enriched from blood (not recorded which). This clonotype originated in a woman in her thirties who had recovered from COVID-19.

As DNA, the CDR3 is TGTGCCAGTAGTATCAGCCCTCGGGGCACTGAAGCTTTCTTT. Translation gives CASSISPRGTEAFF. The rearrangement joins TRBV19 to TRBJ1-1; D gene ambiguous. The CDR3 loop spans 14 amino acids. V lost 3 bases and J 4 bases, leaving 12 bases between the germline ends. Germline V gives CDR1 LNHDA, CDR2 SQIVND (reference sequence). Based on the CDR3 plus reference TRBV19 and TRBJ1-1, the full variable domain is DGGITQSPKYLFRKEGQNVTLSCEQNLNHDAMYWYRQDPGQGLRLIYYSQIVNDFQKGDIAEGYSVSREKKESFPLTVTSAQKNPTAFYLCASSISPRGTEAFFGQGTRLTVV.